This TCR beta chain was retrieved from a study of control samples from healthy donors and cancer patients. The table came from immunoSEQ multiplex PCR; TCRdb's copy has only in-frame clones and leaves some out. The table shows about 120,000 clones, with more than 75% occurring only once. The CDR3 consists of 13 residues. The germline gives CDR1 WNHNN, CDR2 SYGVQD (reference sequence). V was pared by 7 bases and J by 1 base, with 10 bases between. The source of this sequence is a woman aged 70-85 years in good health. The chain is built from TRBV10-1 and TRBJ1-1; a weak D match, TRBD1 (5 bases). Sequencing input: blood. CDR3 region: CASNADRNTEAFF. The CDR3 coding sequence is TGCGCCAGCAACGCTGACAGGAACACTGAAGCTTTCTTT.